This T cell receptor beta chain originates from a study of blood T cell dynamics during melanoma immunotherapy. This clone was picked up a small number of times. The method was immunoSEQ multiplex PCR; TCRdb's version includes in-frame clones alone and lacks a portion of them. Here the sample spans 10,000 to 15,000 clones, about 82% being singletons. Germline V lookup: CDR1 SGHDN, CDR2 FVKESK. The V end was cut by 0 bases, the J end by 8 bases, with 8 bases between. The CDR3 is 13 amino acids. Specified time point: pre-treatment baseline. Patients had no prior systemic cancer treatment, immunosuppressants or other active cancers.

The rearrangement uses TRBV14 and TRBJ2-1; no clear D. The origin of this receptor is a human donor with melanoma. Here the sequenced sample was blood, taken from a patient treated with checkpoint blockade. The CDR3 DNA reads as TGTGCCAGCAGCCAAGATGGATGGGATGAGCAGTTCTTC. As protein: CASSQDGWDEQFF.